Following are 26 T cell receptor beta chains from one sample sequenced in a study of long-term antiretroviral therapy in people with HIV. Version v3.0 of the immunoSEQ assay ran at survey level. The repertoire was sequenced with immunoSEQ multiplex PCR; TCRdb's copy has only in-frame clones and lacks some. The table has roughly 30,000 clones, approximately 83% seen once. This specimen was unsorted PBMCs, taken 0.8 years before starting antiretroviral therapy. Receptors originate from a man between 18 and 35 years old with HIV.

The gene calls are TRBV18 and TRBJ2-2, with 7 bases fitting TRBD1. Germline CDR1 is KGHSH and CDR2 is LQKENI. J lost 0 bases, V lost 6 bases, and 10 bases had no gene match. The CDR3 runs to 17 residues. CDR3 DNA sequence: TGTGCCAGCTCTCCGGACAGGCAGGTTTCGAACACCGGGGAGCTGTTTTTT. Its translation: CASSPDRQVSNTGELFF. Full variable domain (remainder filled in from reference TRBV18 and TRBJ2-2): NAGVMQNPRHLVRRRGQEARLRCSPMKGHSHVYWYRQLPEEGLKFMVYLQKENIIDESGMPKERFSAEFPKEGPSILRIQQVVRGDSAAYFCASSPDRQVSNTGELFFGEGSRLTVL.

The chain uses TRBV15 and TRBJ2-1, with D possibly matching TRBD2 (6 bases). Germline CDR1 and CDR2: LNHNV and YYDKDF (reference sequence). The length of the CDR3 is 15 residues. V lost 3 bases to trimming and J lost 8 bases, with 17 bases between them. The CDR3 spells CATSRRGLENDEQFF. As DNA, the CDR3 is TGTGCCACCAGCAGGAGGGGACTGGAGAACGATGAGCAGTTCTTC.

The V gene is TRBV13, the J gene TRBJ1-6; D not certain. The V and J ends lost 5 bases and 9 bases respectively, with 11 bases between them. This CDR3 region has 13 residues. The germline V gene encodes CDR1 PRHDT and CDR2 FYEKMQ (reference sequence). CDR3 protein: CASSLNRGSPLHF. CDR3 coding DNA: TGTGCCAGCAGCCTCAATCGAGGTTCACCCCTCCACTTT.

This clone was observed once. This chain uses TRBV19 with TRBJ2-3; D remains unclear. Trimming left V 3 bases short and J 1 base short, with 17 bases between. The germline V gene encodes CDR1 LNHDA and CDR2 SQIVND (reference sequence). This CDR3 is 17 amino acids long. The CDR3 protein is CASSILPGSSGTDTQYF. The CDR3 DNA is TGTGCCAGTAGTATCCTCCCAGGTAGCAGTGGCACAGATACGCAGTATTTT.

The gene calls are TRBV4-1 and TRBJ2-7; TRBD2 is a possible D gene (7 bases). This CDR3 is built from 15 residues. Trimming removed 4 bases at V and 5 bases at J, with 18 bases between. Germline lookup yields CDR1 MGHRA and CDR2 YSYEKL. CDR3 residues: CASSPLGGTRDEQYF. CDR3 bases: TGCGCCAGCAGCCCCTTGGGGGGGACAAGGGACGAGCAGTACTTC.

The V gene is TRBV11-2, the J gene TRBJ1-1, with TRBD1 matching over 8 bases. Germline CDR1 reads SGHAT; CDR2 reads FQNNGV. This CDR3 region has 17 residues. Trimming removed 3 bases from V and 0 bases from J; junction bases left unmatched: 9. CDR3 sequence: CASSFPRTGRMNTEAFF. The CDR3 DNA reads TGTGCCAGCAGCTTTCCCCGGACAGGGCGGATGAACACTGAAGCTTTCTTT.

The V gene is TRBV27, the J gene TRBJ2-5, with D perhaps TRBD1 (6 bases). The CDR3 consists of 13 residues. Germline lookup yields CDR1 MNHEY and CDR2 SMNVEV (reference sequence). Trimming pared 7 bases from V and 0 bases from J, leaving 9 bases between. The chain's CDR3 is CASTRQDQETQYF. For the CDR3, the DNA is TGTGCCAGCACTCGACAGGACCAAGAGACCCAGTACTTC.

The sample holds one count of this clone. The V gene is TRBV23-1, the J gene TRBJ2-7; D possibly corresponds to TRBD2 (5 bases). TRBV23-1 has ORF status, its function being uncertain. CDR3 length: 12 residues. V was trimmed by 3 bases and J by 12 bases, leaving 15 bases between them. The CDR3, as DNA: TGCGCCAGCAGTCACGCCCGGGAAAAGGGGTACTTC. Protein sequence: CASSHAREKGYF.

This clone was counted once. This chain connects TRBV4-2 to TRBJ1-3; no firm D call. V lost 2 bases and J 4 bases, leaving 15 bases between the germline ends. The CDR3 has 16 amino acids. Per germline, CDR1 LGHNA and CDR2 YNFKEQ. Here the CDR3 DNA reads TGTGCCAGCAGCCAACCTCCCGACTCGGCCGGAAACACCATATATTTT. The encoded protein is CASSQPPDSAGNTIYF.

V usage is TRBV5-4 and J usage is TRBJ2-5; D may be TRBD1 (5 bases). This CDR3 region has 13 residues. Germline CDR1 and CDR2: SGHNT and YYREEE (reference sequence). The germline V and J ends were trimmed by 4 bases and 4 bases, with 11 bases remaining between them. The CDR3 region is CASSPDSPETQYF. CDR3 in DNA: TGTGCCAGCAGCCCTGACAGTCCAGAGACCCAGTACTTC. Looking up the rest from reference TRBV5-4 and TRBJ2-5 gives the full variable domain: ETGVTQSPTHLIKTRGQQVTLRCSSQSGHNTVSWYQQALGQGPQFIFQYYREEENGRGNFPPRFSGLQFPNYSSELNVNALELDDSALYLCASSPDSPETQYFGPGTRLLVL.

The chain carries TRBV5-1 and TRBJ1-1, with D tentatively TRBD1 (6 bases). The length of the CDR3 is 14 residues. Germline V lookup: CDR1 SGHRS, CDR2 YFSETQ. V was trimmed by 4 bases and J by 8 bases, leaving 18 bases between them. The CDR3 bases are TGCGCCAGCAGCCCCCAGGTCCCTCAGGGGGAAGCTTTCTTT. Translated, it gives CASSPQVPQGEAFF.

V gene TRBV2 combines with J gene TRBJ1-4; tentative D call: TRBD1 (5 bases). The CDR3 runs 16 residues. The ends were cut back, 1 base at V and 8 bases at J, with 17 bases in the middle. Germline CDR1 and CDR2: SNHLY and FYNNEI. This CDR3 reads CASSEVGDMGVEKLFF. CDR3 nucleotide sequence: TGTGCCAGCAGTGAAGTGGGGGATATGGGGGTCGAAAAACTGTTTTTT. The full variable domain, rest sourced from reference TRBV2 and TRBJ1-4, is EPEVTQTPSHQVTQMGQEVILRCVPISNHLYFYWYRQILGQKVEFLVSFYNNEISEKSEIFDDQFSVERPDGSNFTLKIRSTKLEDSAMYFCASSEVGDMGVEKLFFGSGTQLSVL.

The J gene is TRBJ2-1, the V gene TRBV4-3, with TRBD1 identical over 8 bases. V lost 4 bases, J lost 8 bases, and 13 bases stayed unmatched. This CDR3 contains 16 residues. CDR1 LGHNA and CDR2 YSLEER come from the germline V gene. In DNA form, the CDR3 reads TGCGCCAGCAGCCCGTTAGTGGGACAGGAGGTCGATGAGCAGTTCTTC. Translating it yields CASSPLVGQEVDEQFF.

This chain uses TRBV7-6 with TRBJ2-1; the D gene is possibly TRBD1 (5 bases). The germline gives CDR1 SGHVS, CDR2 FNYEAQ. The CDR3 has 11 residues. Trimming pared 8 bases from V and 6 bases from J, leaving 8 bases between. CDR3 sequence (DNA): TGTGCCAGCCTCCAGGGCAATGAGCAGTTCTTC. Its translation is CASLQGNEQFF.

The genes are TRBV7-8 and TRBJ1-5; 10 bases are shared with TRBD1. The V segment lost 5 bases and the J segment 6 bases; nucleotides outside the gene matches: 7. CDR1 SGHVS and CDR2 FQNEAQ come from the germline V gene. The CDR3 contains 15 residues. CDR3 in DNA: TGTGCCAGCAGCCGCGGGACAGGGGTGTTTCAGCCCCAGCATTTT. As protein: CASSRGTGVFQPQHF.

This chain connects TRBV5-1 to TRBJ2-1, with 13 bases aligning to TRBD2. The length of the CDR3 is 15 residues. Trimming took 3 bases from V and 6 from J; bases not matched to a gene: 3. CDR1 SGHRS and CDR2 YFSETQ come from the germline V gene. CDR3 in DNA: TGCGCCAGCAGCTCGGGACTAGCGGGACCCAATGAGCAGTTCTTC. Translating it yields CASSSGLAGPNEQFF.

CDR3 sequence reads: CASSQPKETQYF. Here the CDR3 DNA reads TGCGCCAGCAGCCAACCCAAAGAGACCCAGTACTTC. This rearrangement joins TRBV4-1 to TRBJ2-5; D is unclear. V lost 2 bases, J lost 3 bases, and 4 bases lay in between. Germline-derived CDR1 and CDR2 are MGHRA and YSYEKL. The CDR3 is 12 residues long.

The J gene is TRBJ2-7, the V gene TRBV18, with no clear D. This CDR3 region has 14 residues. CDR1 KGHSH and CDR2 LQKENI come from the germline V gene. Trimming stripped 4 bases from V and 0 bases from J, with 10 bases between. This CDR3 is CASSRASNSYEQYF. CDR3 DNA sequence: TGTGCCAGCTCACGGGCCTCGAACTCCTACGAGCAGTACTTC.

The CDR3 region is CSVIGTRVNYIQYF. The CDR3 region has the DNA TGCAGCGTAATCGGGACTAGGGTAAACTACATTCAGTACTTC. V usage is TRBV29-1 and J usage is TRBJ2-4, with 8 positions matching TRBD2. Germline lookup yields CDR1 SQVTM and CDR2 ANQGSEA. This CDR3 is 14 amino acids long. V gave up 6 bases and J gave up 8 bases; unmatched junction bases: 12.

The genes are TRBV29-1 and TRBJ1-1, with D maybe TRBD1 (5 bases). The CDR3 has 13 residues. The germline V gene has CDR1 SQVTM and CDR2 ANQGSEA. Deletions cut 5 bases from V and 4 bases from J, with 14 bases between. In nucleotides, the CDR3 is TGCAGCGTTCCAAGCGGGGCAGGCACTGAAGCTTTCTTT. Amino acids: CSVPSGAGTEAFF.

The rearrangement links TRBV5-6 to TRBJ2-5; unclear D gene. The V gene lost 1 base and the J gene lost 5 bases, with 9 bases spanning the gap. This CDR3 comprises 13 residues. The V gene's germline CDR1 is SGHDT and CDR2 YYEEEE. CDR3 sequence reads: CASSLLAAETQYF. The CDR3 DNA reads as TGTGCCAGCAGCTTGTTGGCGGCGGAGACCCAGTACTTC.

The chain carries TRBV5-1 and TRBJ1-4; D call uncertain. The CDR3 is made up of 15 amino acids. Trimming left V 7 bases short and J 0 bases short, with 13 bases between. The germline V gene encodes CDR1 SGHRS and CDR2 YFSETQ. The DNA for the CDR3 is TGCGCCAGCGCTCCGCAGCCGTCAACTAATGAAAAACTGTTTTTT. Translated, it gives CASAPQPSTNEKLFF.

The chain's CDR3 is CASSLLGRGGSVSYEQYF. CDR3 DNA sequence: TGTGCCAGCAGCTTACTCGGTAGAGGGGGTAGCGTATCCTACGAGCAGTACTTC. The chain links TRBV7-8 to TRBJ2-7; maybe TRBD1 (6 bases). CDR1 is SGHVS and CDR2 is FQNEAQ in the germline V gene. Trimming removed 2 bases from V and 1 base from J, with 21 bases in between. CDR3 length: 18 amino acids.

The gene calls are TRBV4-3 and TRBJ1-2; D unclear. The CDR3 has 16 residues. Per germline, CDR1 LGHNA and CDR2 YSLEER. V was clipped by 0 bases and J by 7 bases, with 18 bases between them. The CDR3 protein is CASSQEVSEGSGGYTF. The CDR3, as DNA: TGCGCCAGCAGCCAAGAGGTCAGCGAGGGATCAGGTGGCTACACCTTC.

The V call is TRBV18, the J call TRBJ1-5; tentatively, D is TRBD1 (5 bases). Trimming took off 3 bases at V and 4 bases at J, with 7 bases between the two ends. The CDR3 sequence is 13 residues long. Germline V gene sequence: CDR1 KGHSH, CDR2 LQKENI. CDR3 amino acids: CASSPGPNQPQHF. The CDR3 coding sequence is TGTGCCAGCTCACCGGGACCTAATCAGCCCCAGCATTTT.

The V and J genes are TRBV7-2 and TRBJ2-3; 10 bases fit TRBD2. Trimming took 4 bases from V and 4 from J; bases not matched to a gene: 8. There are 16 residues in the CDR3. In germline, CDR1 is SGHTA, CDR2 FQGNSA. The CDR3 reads CASSSKREGLADTQYF. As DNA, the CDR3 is TGTGCCAGCAGCTCAAAGCGGGAGGGCCTTGCAGATACGCAGTATTTT.